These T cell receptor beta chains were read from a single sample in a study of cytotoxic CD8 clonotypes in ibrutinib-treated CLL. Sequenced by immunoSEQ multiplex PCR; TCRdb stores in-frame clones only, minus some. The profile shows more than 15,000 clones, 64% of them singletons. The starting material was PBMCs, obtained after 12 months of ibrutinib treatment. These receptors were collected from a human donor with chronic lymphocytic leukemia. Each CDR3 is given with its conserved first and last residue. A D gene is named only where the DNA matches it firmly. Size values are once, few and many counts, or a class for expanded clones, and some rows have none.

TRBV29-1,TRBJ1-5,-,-,TGCAGCGTTGAAGAGGGGGACAAGCCCCAGCATTTT,CSVEEGDKPQHF
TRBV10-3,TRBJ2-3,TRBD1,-,TGTGCCATCAGCGGACAGGGAGCGCAGTATTTT,CAISGQGAQYF
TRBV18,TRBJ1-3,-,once,TGTGCCAGCTCACGAAACCCGATTTCCTCTGGAAACACCATATATTTT,CASSRNPISSGNTIYF
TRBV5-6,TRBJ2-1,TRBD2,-,TGTGCCGCCGGGGGGGGCAAGGGTGAGCAGTTCTTC,CAAGGGKGEQFF
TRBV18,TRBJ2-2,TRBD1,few,TGTGCCAGCTCACCACCGGGACAGAGCACCGGGGAGCTGTTTTTT,CASSPPGQSTGELFF
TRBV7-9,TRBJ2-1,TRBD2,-,TGTGCCAGCAGCCGGACTAGCGGGTGGTACAATGAGCAGTTCTTC,CASSRTSGWYNEQFF
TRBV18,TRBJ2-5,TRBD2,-,TGTGCCAGCTCACCTACTAGCGGGAGGGGAGAGACCCAGTACTTC,CASSPTSGRGETQYF
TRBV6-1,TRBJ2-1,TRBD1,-,TGTGCCAGCAGTGAAGACGGGGTCCGGGACAGGGCCTACAATGAGCAGTTCTTC,CASSEDGVRDRAYNEQFF
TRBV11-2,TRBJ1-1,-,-,TGTGCCAGCAGCTTGGCGCTTGACGGAGAAGGCACTGAAGCTTTCTTT,CASSLALDGEGTEAFF
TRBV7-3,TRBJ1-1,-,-,TGTGCCAGCAGCTCAGCCCCGGACGGAAACACTGAAGCTTTCTTT,CASSSAPDGNTEAFF
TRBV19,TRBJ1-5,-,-,TGTGCCAGTAGATCCCCAAGGGGGGAGGATAGCAATCAGCCCCAGCATTTT,CASRSPRGEDSNQPQHF
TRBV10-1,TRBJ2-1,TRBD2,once,TGCGCCAGCAGTGAGATAACTAGCGGGGAAAACAATGAGCAGTTCTTC,CASSEITSGENNEQFF
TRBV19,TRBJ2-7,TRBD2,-,TGTGCCAGTAGTATAGGTCTCGCGGGAGCTGCCTACGAGCAGTACTTC,CASSIGLAGAAYEQYF
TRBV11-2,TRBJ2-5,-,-,TGTGCCAGCAGCCAGATGTCAGAGACCCAGTACTTC,CASSQMSETQYF
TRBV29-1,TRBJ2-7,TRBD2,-,TGCAGCCCAGAACCGGGACTAGGCTGGTCCGAGCAGTACTTC,CSPEPGLGWSEQYF
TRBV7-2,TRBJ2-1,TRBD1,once,TGTGCCAGCAGCTTAAGGGGGCTAGCCACCCCGGAGTCCTACAATGAGCAGTTCTTC,CASSLRGLATPESYNEQFF
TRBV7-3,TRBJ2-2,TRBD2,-,TGTGCCAGCAGCTCGGGACTAGCGGGAGGGCCTGGCACCGGGGAGCTGTTTTTT,CASSSGLAGGPGTGELFF
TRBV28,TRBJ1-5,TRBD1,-,TGTGCCAGCAGCAACACAGGGGGAAGGAATCAGCCCCAGCATTTT,CASSNTGGRNQPQHF
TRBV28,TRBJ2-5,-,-,TGTGCCAGCTTGCGGGGAGAGACCCAGTACTTC,CASLRGETQYF
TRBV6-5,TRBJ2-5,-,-,TGTGCCAGCAGTTACGGTACAGGGCAAGAGACCCAGTACTTC,CASSYGTGQETQYF
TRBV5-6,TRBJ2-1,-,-,TGTGCCAGCAGCTGGAGACTCAATGAGCAGTTCTTC,CASSWRLNEQFF
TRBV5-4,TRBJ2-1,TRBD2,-,TGTGCCAGCAGCTTGGCCCCGCGGGAGGGCAATGAGCAGTTCTTC,CASSLAPREGNEQFF
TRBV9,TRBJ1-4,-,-,TGTGCCAGCAGCTCCAATGAAAAACTGTTTTTT,CASSSNEKLFF
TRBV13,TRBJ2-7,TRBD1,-,TGTGCCAGCAGCTTAGGATTGCTGGGACAGGCCACCTACGAGCAGTACTTC,CASSLGLLGQATYEQYF
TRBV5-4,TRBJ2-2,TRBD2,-,TGTGCCAGCAGCTTGGTAGGGACTAGCGGGAGAAGGGCCGGGGAGCTGTTTTTT,CASSLVGTSGRRAGELFF
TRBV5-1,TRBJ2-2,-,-,TGCGCCAGCAGCTTGCGACTAGACAACCCCGGGGAGCTGTTTTTT,CASSLRLDNPGELFF
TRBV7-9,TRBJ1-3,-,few,TGTGCCAGCAGCTCCGCGGCGGGCTCTGGAAACACCATATATTTT,CASSSAAGSGNTIYF
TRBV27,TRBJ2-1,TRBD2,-,TGTGCCAGCAGTCCGGGACTAGCGGAGCTTTTGCTTTACAATGAGCAGTTCTTC,CASSPGLAELLLYNEQFF
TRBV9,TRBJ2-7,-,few,TGTGCCAGCAGCGTATTTGGGCTGGAGGTGGACGAGCAGTACTTC,CASSVFGLEVDEQYF
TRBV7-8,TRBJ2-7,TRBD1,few,TGTGCCAGCAACCTCTGGCAGGGGGACGAGCAGTACTTC,CASNLWQGDEQYF
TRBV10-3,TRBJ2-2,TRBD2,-,TGTGCCATCACCCCAGGACTAGCGGGAGAAGGGGAGCTGTTTTTT,CAITPGLAGEGELFF
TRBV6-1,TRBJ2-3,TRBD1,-,TGTGCCAGCAGTGAAGCTACAGGGGGCGCAGATACGCAGTATTTT,CASSEATGGADTQYF
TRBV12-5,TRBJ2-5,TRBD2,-,TGTGCTAGTGGTTGGGGGACTAGAAAACAAGAGACCCAGTACTTC,CASGWGTRKQETQYF
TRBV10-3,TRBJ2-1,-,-,TGTGCCCTCGGTGACTCAGCATACAATGAGCAGTTCTTC,CALGDSAYNEQFF
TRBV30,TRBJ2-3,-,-,TGTGCCTGGAGTGTTGTCGGCGGAAGCACAGATACGCAGTATTTT,CAWSVVGGSTDTQYF
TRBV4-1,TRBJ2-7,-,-,TGCGCCAGCAGCCCTACGAATCAGCGCATCTACGAGCAGTACTTC,CASSPTNQRIYEQYF
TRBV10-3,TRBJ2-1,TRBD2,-,TGTGCCATCAGTGCCCTATCCGGGACTAGCGGTGACAATGAGCAGTTCTTC,CAISALSGTSGDNEQFF
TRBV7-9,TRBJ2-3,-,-,TGTGCCAGCAGCTTTGGAGGGACTAGCACAGATACGCAGTATTTT,CASSFGGTSTDTQYF
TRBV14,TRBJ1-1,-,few,TGTGCCAGCAGCCATAGAGGGTCGAACACTGAAGCTTTCTTT,CASSHRGSNTEAFF
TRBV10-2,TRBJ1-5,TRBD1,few,TGCGCCAGCAGCCGGGACAGGGCTTTTGATAGCAATCAGCCCCAGCATTTT,CASSRDRAFDSNQPQHF
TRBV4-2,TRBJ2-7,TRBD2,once,TGTGCCAGCAGCCACCCCTGGACTAGCGGGAGGGAGGGCTACGAGCAGTACTTC,CASSHPWTSGREGYEQYF
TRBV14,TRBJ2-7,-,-,TGTGCCAGCAGCCAGGTCCTGGGATACGAGCAGTACTTC,CASSQVLGYEQYF